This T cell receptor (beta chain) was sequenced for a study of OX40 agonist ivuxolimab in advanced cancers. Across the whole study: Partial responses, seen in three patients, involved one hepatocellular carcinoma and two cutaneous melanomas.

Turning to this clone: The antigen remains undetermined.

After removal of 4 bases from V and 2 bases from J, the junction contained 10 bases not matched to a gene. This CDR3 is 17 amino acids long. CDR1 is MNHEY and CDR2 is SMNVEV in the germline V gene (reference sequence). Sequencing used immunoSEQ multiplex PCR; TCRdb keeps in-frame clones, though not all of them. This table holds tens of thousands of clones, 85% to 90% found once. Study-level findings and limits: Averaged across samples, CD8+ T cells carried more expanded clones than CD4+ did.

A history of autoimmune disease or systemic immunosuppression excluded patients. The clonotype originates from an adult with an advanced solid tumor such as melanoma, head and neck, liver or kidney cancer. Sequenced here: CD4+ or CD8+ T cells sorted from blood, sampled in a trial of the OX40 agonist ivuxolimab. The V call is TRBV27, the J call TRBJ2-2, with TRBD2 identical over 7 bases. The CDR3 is CASSYLGVAGNTGELFF. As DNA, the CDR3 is TGTGCCAGCAGTTATCTAGGGGTAGCGGGCAACACCGGGGAGCTGTTTTTT.